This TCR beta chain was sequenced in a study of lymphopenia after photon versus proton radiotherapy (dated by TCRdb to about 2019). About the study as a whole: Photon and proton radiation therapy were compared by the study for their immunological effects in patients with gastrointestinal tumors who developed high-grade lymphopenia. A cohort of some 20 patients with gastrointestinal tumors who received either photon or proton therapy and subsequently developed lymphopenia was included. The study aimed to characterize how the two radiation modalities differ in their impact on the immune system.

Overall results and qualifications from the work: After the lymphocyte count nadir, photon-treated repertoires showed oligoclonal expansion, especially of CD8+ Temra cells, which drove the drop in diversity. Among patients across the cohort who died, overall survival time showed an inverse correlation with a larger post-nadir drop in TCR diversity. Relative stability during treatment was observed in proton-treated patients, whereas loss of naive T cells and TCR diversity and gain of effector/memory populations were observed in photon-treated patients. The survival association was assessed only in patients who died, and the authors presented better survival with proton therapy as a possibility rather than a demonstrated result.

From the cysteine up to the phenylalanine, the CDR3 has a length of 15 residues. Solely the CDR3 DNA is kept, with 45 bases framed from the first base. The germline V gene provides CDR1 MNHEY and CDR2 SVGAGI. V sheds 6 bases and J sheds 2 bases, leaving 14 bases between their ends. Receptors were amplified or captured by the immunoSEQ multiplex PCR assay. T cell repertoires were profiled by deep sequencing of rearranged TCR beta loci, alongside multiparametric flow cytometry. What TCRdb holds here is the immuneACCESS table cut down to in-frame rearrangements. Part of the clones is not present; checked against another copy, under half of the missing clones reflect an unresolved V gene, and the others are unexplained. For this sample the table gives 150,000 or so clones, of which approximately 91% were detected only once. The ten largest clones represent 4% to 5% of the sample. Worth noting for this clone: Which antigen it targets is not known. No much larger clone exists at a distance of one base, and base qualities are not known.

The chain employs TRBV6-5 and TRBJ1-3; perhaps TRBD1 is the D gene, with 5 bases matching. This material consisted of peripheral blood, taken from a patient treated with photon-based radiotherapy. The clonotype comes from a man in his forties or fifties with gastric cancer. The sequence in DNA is TGTGCCAGCAGCCCCTACCAGGGTCCTGGAAACACCATATATTTT. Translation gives CASSPYQGPGNTIYF.